These 7 T cell receptor beta chains share one sample of origin, sequenced in a study of blood T cell repertoires in COVID-19. Sequencing was performed with immunoSEQ multiplex PCR; in TCRdb, only in-frame clones are kept and a portion is missing. The repertoire includes some 25,000 clones, about four fifths of them detected once, and about 6% sits in the top ten. Material: peripheral blood. These receptors originate from a man in his 70s with acute or convalescent COVID-19.

The V gene is TRBV27, the J gene TRBJ2-1; no clear D gene. Germline V gene data show CDR1 as MNHEY and CDR2 as SMNVEV (reference sequence). This CDR3 has 14 residues. Trimming stripped 0 bases from V and 12 bases from J, with 15 bases between. The CDR3 reads CASSLSGGNERQFF. In nucleotides, the CDR3 is TGTGCCAGCAGTTTATCAGGTGGCAATGAGCGGCAGTTCTTC.

The rearrangement uses TRBV5-5 and TRBJ2-2; 11 bases match TRBD2. V trimming: 3 bases; J trimming: 7 bases; junction bases outside the gene matches: 8. Germline CDR1 SGHKS, CDR2 YYEKEE (reference sequence). There are 16 residues in the CDR3. DNA for the CDR3: TGTGCCAGCAGCTGGGACCCCGGACTAGCGGGCGGGGAGCTGTTTTTT. It codes for CASSWDPGLAGGELFF.

CDR3 in DNA: TGTGCCAGCAGCCTAGCGGTCGAGCAGTTCTTC. As protein: CASSLAVEQFF. The chain couples TRBV12-3 or TRBV12-4 to TRBJ2-1, with 7 bases fitting TRBD2. The V and J ends lost 6 bases and 10 bases, in that order; junction bases with no gene match: 3. There are 11 residues in the CDR3.

CDR3 DNA sequence: TGTGCCAGCAGTGCACAGGGGGTGGACACTGAAGCTTTCTTT. Its translation: CASSAQGVDTEAFF. The chain is built from TRBV2 and TRBJ1-1; 8 nucleotides line up with TRBD1. This CDR3 has 14 residues. Germline V gene lookup returns CDR1 SNHLY and CDR2 FYNNEI. J was trimmed by 3 bases and V by 4 bases; bases with no gene match: 4.

V and J are TRBV12-5 and TRBJ2-5; 9 bases are shared with TRBD1. This CDR3 has 14 residues. J gave up 3 bases and V 4 bases, and 3 bases lay outside the gene matches. Germline V lookup: CDR1 LGHNT, CDR2 FRNRAP. CDR3 region: CASGWGDREETQYF. In DNA, the CDR3 is TGTGCTAGTGGTTGGGGGGACAGGGAAGAGACCCAGTACTTC. The full variable domain, in which reference TRBV12-5 and TRBJ2-5 provide the parts outside the CDR3, is DARVTQTPRHKVTEMGQEVTMRCQPILGHNTVFWYRQTMMQGLELLAYFRNRAPLDDSGMPKDRFSAEMPDATLATLKIQPSEPRDSAVYFCASGWGDREETQYFGPGTRLLVL.

The chain links TRBV2 to TRBJ1-4; 7 nucleotides match TRBD1. J gave up 1 base and V 5 bases, and 4 bases lay outside the gene matches. Germline V CDR1 and CDR2: SNHLY, FYNNEI. The CDR3 is 15 residues long. The chain's CDR3 is CASSRNRGTNEKLFF. In DNA, the CDR3 is TGTGCCAGCAGTAGGAACAGGGGAACTAATGAAAAACTGTTTTTT.

There are a few counts of this clone. The chain combines TRBV9 with TRBJ2-7; 7 bases agree with TRBD2. Germline loops: CDR1 SGDLS, CDR2 YYNGEE. The CDR3 has 17 amino acids. J gave up 4 bases and V 4 bases, and 17 bases lay outside the gene matches. The DNA of the CDR3 is TGTGCCAGCAGCCGGACGTCCGACTCGGGAGGTGAATACGAGCAGTACTTC. It encodes CASSRTSDSGGEYEQYF.